This T cell receptor beta chain was obtained from a study of T cells in Graves' hyperthyroidism and ophthalmopathy. Across the study: Prior to any treatment, at the point of initial diagnosis, peripheral blood was collected. Notes on the study in general: With a median lead of approximately six months before onset, the model predicted ophthalmopathy.

This clonotype was recorded at least ten times. Its antigen is as yet unknown. CDR1 and CDR2 from the germline V gene are MDHEN and SYDVKM. CDR3 size: 14 residues. The V and J ends lost 3 bases and 7 bases, in that order; junction bases with no gene match: 0. Amplification yielded TCR beta CDR3 regions, with RNA transcripts as the source. The primer set for the first-round RT-PCR of the TCR CDR3 was HTBI. TCRdb independently ran MiXCR on the multiplex PCR reads; one entry per CDR3 protein. In the table there are approximately 600,000 distinct CDR3 sequences, over 11% of which are singletons. What was sequenced was blood. J is TRBJ2-1 and V is TRBV28; 13 bases match TRBD2. This TCR derives from a woman younger than 45 with Graves' hyperthyroidism that later progressed to Graves' ophthalmopathy. The CDR3 region has the DNA TGTGCCAGCAGTTTGGGACTAGCGGGAAATGAGCAGTTCTTC. Its protein product is CASSLGLAGNEQFF.